Included here is one TCR beta chain sequence, with context. What it binds is unknown. The table came from immunoSEQ multiplex PCR; TCRdb's copy has only in-frame clones and leaves some out. Of around 450,000 clones detected, 90% appear once; the ten largest clones hold about 4.5%. The data belong to a study of Ad26.COV2.S vaccination and SARS-CoV-2 variants. Overall study context: In the study, Ad26.COV2.S was injected intramuscularly once, or twice 56 days apart.

Documented treatment: around 19 received Ad26.COV2.S at low or high dose, single or two shots; about five received placebo; per-sample allocation not given. Collection of samples fell on day 63 after the first vaccine or placebo injection. Broader study findings: Recipients given vaccine exceeded placebo recipients in spike-specific TCR breadth.

Sequencing was performed on peripheral blood, taken in a trial of Ad26.COV2.S vaccine versus placebo. The sequence was obtained from a person between 18 and 60 years old who received the Ad26.COV2.S COVID-19 vaccine or a placebo.

The CDR3 protein is CASSSMSGSTNEKLFF. The CDR3 nucleotides read TGTGCCAGCAGCTCCATGTCAGGATCAACTAATGAAAAACTGTTTTTT. The rearrangement joins TRBV6-2 or TRBV6-3 to TRBJ1-4; D is uncertain. From germline, CDR1 is MNHEY and CDR2 SVGEGT. This CDR3 region has 16 residues. The V end was cut by 6 bases, the J end by 0 bases, with 14 bases between.